The 23 T cell receptor beta chains in this list originate from one sample, sequenced in a study of cytomegalovirus exposure and HLA in healthy donors. Researchers ran the PCR with 60 Vbeta and 13 Jbeta primers. The data were produced by immunoSEQ multiplex PCR, yet TCRdb's version contains in-frame clones alone and is incomplete. Among about 63,000 clones, approximately 71% were seen once, and the ten largest hold around 5.4%. The sample was PBMCs. The receptors shown here come from a man aged 50 or older in good health and CMV-seronegative.

This clone was detected only a few times. The chain employs TRBV29-1 and TRBJ2-1, with 9 bases that match TRBD2. The CDR3 totals 15 residues. The germline CDR1 and CDR2 sequences are SQVTM and ANQGSEA. J was trimmed by 0 bases and V by 7 bases; bases with no gene match: 7. The CDR3 loop reads CSGLSGGSSYNEQFF. CDR3 coding DNA: TGCAGCGGCCTAAGCGGGGGGAGCTCCTACAATGAGCAGTTCTTC.

V and J are TRBV2 and TRBJ1-4; perhaps TRBD1 as D (6 bases). The CDR3 has 13 amino acids. Trimming pared 11 bases from V and 6 bases from J, leaving 16 bases between. Germline V gene sequence: CDR1 SNHLY, CDR2 FYNNEI. The CDR3 bases are TGTGCCGGAGGGCGGGGGGCAGATGAAAAACTGTTTTTT. Amino acids: CAGGRGADEKLFF.

The V and J genes are TRBV5-1 and TRBJ2-7; 9 nucleotides line up with TRBD1. V shed 0 bases and J 3 bases; nucleotides not matched to a gene: 1. The CDR3 contains 14 residues. The germline gives CDR1 SGHRS, CDR2 YFSETQ. The CDR3 bases are TGCGCCAGCAGCTTGGGGGGACAGGGCTACGAGCAGTACTTC. Translating gives CASSLGGQGYEQYF.

The V call is TRBV5-1, the J call TRBJ1-3; TRBD1 might be the D (5 bases). Per the germline V gene, CDR1 is SGHRS and CDR2 is YFSETQ. Trimming shortened V by 0 bases and J by 4 bases, and 8 bases separated the two germline ends. The CDR3 covers 14 residues. CDR3 DNA sequence: TGCGCCAGCAGCTTGGCAGGGTCCGGAAACACCATATATTTT. This encodes CASSLAGSGNTIYF.

This chain uses TRBV19 with TRBJ1-5; tentative D call: TRBD1 (6 bases). The V end lost 3 bases, the J end lost 6 bases, and 15 bases lay between the germline ends. The CDR3 has 15 amino acids. The germline CDR1 and CDR2 sequences are LNHDA and SQIVND (reference sequence). The CDR3 is CASSMSGQGSQPQHF. In DNA form, the CDR3 reads TGTGCCAGTAGTATGTCCGGCCAGGGGAGTCAGCCCCAGCATTTT.

This clone was seen more than once but under ten times. The chain is built from TRBV7-9 and TRBJ2-2; D is possibly TRBD1 (7 bases). CDR1 SEHNR and CDR2 FQNEAQ come from the germline V gene (reference sequence). The CDR3 covers 16 residues. V lost 0 bases to trimming and J lost 6 bases, with 14 bases between them. CDR3 DNA: TGTGCCAGCAGCTTAGCGGAGGGGGCGAGGTCCGGGGAGCTGTTTTTT. It codes for CASSLAEGARSGELFF.

CDR3 sequence reads: CASSYQTGFSGNTIYF. The CDR3 region has the DNA TGTGCCAGCAGTTACCAGACAGGATTCTCTGGAAACACCATATATTTT. V gene TRBV6-5 combines with J gene TRBJ1-3, with a weak D call TRBD1 (6 bases). The CDR3 contains 16 residues. Germline CDR1 MNHEY, CDR2 SVGAGI. Trimming pared 2 bases from V and 0 bases from J, leaving 11 bases between.

This rearrangement joins TRBV20-1 to TRBJ2-2; D uncertain. The length of the CDR3 is 11 residues. The germline CDR1 and CDR2 sequences are DFQATT and SNEGSKA (reference sequence). V shed 6 bases and J shed 4 bases, with 6 bases lying between them. This CDR3 reads CSALLTGELFF. DNA for the CDR3: TGCAGTGCCCTACTCACCGGGGAGCTGTTTTTT.

This chain uses TRBV5-6 with TRBJ2-3; D might be TRBD2 (5 bases). The V end was cut by 0 bases, the J end by 6 bases, with 20 bases between. The CDR3 is 17 residues long. Germline assignment: CDR1 SGHDT and CDR2 YYEEEE. DNA for the CDR3: TGTGCCAGCAGCTTGGGTACTAGAAGTTCAAGAGGCGATACGCAGTATTTT. It codes for CASSLGTRSSRGDTQYF.

The gene calls are TRBV19 and TRBJ1-3; no clear D gene. V lost 11 bases, J lost 0 bases, and 14 bases lay in between. CDR1 LNHDA and CDR2 SQIVND come from the germline V gene (reference sequence). This CDR3 comprises 14 residues. The CDR3 DNA sequence: TGTGCCTCCACCCAGTTTTACTCTGGAAACACCATATATTTT. Protein: CASTQFYSGNTIYF.

This clone was seen just once. The chain is built from TRBV13 and TRBJ1-1; 12 bases are shared with TRBD1. With 4 bases clipped from V and 6 bases from J, the junction kept 6 bases outside the gene matches. This CDR3 comprises 15 residues. The germline CDR1 and CDR2 sequences are PRHDT and FYEKMQ (reference sequence). The CDR3 DNA reads TGTGCCAGCAGCTCCCCCGGGACAGGGGGCTCTGAAGCTTTCTTT. This gives the protein CASSSPGTGGSEAFF.

This clone has a single count. The same CDR3 can be traced to other DNA sequences in this sample. This chain links TRBV9 with TRBJ2-6; no reliable D call. The CDR3 is 21 residues long. The V and J ends lost 4 bases and 0 bases respectively, with 26 bases between them. CDR1 is SGDLS, CDR2 YYNGEE, per germline. The CDR3 loop reads CASSFNLFGGQHLSGANVLTF. In DNA form, the CDR3 reads TGTGCCAGCAGCTTTAACCTGTTCGGTGGGCAACACCTCTCTGGGGCCAACGTCCTGACTTTC.

V is TRBV21-1 and J is TRBJ1-5; whether TRBD1, the table's D call, matches the DNA was not checked. TRBV21-1 is described as a pseudogene. The CDR3 loop spans 20 amino acids. As DNA, the CDR3 is TGTGCCAGCAGCCATATCAAATCGGACAGGGGCCCGTATAGCAATCAGCCCCAGCATTTT. Its protein product is CASSHIKSDRGPYSNQPQHF.

The genes are TRBV18 and TRBJ2-7; TRBD2 matches at 10 bases. From germline, CDR1 is KGHSH and CDR2 LQKENI. J gave up 2 bases and V 2 bases, and 12 bases lay outside the gene matches. CDR3 size: 18 residues. CDR3 nucleotides: TGTGCCAGCTCACCATCTCTGAGGACTAGCGGCTCCCCCTACGAGCAGTACTTC. The encoded protein is CASSPSLRTSGSPYEQYF.

J is TRBJ1-5 and V is TRBV19; the D is unclear. The CDR3 sequence is 13 residues long. Germline lookup yields CDR1 LNHDA and CDR2 SQIVND (reference sequence). The V end lost 6 bases, the J end lost 11 bases, and 17 bases lay between the germline ends. CDR3 sequence (DNA): TGTGCCAGTAGAGGTCAAGGCTTTGGAGCCCAGCATTTT. It codes for CASRGQGFGAQHF.

This chain links TRBV5-1 with TRBJ1-1; 9 positions match TRBD1. This CDR3 spans 17 amino acids. Germline loops: CDR1 SGHRS, CDR2 YFSETQ. Trimming took 2 bases from V and 3 from J; bases not matched to a gene: 11. The DNA for the CDR3 is TGCGCCAGCAGCTTCCGGGACAGGGTGCGGGTTGACACTGAAGCTTTCTTT. This encodes CASSFRDRVRVDTEAFF. The full variable domain, with the rest looked up from reference TRBV5-1 and TRBJ1-1, is KAGVTQTPRYLIKTRGQQVTLSCSPISGHRSVSWYQQTPGQGLQFLFEYFSETQRNKGNFPGRFSGRQFSNSRSEMNVSTLELGDSALYLCASSFRDRVRVDTEAFFGQGTRLTVV.

The rearrangement links TRBV25-1 to TRBJ2-2, with a possible D match to TRBD2 (6 bases). The ends were cut back, 6 bases at V and 5 bases at J, with 19 bases in the middle. CDR1 and CDR2 from the germline V gene are MGHDK and SYGVNS. The CDR3 extends over 16 amino acids. The CDR3 loop is CASRPERGFGTGELFF. CDR3 nucleotide sequence: TGTGCCAGCAGGCCGGAACGGGGGTTCGGAACCGGGGAGCTGTTTTTT.

Concerning this clone: At one end, the junction sequence differs from germline, possibly due to a read error. The chain is built from TRBV7-6 and TRBJ2-7; 10 positions agree with TRBD1. The CDR3 covers 18 residues. The germline gives CDR1 SGHVS, CDR2 FNYEAQ. CDR3 in DNA: TGTGCCAGCGGACTCAAGATACGAGGACAGGGGGAGCCTAACGAGCAGCACTTC. This gives the protein CASGLKIRGQGEPNEQHF. Looking up the rest from reference TRBV7-6 and TRBJ2-7 gives the full variable domain: GAGVSQSPRYKVTKRGQDVALRCDPISGHVSLYWYRQALGQGPEFLTYFNYEAQQDKSGLPNDRFSAERPEGSISTLTIQRTEQRDSAMYRCASGLKIRGQGEPNEQHFGPGTRLTVT.

This chain links TRBV5-4 with TRBJ1-1; D remains ambiguous. Trimming cost V 2 bases and J 1 base, with 9 bases left between them. CDR3 length: 14 residues. The germline V gene encodes CDR1 SGHNT and CDR2 YYREEE (reference sequence). CDR3 amino acids: CASSFAASNTEAFF. The CDR3 nucleotides read TGTGCCAGCAGCTTTGCGGCTTCGAACACTGAAGCTTTCTTT.

The V call is TRBV2, the J call TRBJ2-3; D gene unclear. Germline lookup yields CDR1 SNHLY and CDR2 FYNNEI. V gave up 4 bases and J gave up 7 bases, with 9 bases separating them. The CDR3 spans 12 residues. CDR3 DNA sequence: TGTGCCAGCAGTGCCCTATTATATACGCAGTATTTT. As protein: CASSALLYTQYF. Based on the CDR3 plus reference TRBV2 and TRBJ2-3, the full variable domain is EPEVTQTPSHQVTQMGQEVILRCVPISNHLYFYWYRQILGQKVEFLVSFYNNEISEKSEIFDDQFSVERPDGSNFTLKIRSTKLEDSAMYFCASSALLYTQYFGPGTRLTVL.

The chain has TRBV6-1 and TRBJ2-2, with a tentative D call TRBD1 (6 bases). This CDR3 is 14 amino acids long. In germline, CDR1 is MNHNS, CDR2 SASEGT. V lost 6 bases, J lost 0 bases, and 8 bases lay in between. CDR3 nucleotide sequence: TGTGCCAGCAGGCGGACAGCGAACACCGGGGAGCTGTTTTTT. Protein: CASRRTANTGELFF.

The V and J genes are TRBV5-5 and TRBJ2-7; 10 bases line up with TRBD1. V was pared by 3 bases and J by 0 bases, with 3 bases of the junction left unmatched. This CDR3 comprises 15 residues. Germline V gives CDR1 SGHKS, CDR2 YYEKEE (reference sequence). CDR3 in amino acids: CASSWTGGYSYEQYF. DNA for the CDR3: TGTGCCAGCAGCTGGACAGGGGGTTACTCCTACGAGCAGTACTTC. The full variable domain, completed using reference TRBV5-5 and TRBJ2-7, is DAGVTQSPTHLIKTRGQQVTLRCSPISGHKSVSWYQQVLGQGPQFIFQYYEKEERGRGNFPDRFSARQFPNYSSELNVNALLLGDSALYLCASSWTGGYSYEQYFGPGTRLTVT.

The chain is built from TRBV30 and TRBJ2-7; perhaps TRBD1 as D (6 bases). The V gene's germline CDR1 is GTSNPN and CDR2 SVGIG (reference sequence). The CDR3 contains 13 residues. V lost 4 bases and J 0 bases, leaving 10 bases between the germline ends. In nucleotides, the CDR3 is TGTGCCTGGATCTCGGACAGCTCCTACGAGCAGTACTTC. Translating it yields CAWISDSSYEQYF.